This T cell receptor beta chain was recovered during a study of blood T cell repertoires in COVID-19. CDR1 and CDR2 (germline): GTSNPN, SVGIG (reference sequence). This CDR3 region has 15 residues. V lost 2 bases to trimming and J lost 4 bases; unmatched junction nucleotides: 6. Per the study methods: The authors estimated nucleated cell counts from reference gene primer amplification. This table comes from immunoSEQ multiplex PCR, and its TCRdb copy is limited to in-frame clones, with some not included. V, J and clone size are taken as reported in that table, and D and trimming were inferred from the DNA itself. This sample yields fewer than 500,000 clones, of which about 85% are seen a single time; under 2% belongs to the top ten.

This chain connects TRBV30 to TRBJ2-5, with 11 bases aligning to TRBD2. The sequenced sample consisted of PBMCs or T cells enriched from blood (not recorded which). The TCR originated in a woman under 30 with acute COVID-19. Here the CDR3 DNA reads TGTGCCTGGAGTTGGAAAGGGACTAGCGGAGAGACCCAGTACTTC. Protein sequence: CAWSWKGTSGETQYF.